Shown below are 27 T cell receptor beta chains from a single sample sequenced in a study of shared clonotypes between healthy human individuals. Profiled with immunoSEQ multiplex PCR; TCRdb holds only in-frame clones, not every one. The sample holds 500,000 or so clones, about 96% seen once. Source material: naive CD4+ T cells sorted from blood. The subset: CD45RA+ positively selected. These receptors all come from a woman in her 30s in good health.

CDR3 protein: CATRPQVRETQYF. The DNA for the CDR3 is TGTGCCACCCGGCCCCAGGTCAGGGAGACCCAGTACTTC. This chain joins TRBV6-1 and TRBJ2-5, with D uncertain. V lost 10 bases and J 5 bases, leaving 17 bases between the germline ends. From germline, CDR1 is MNHNS and CDR2 SASEGT. The CDR3 contains 13 residues.

The chain carries TRBV28 and TRBJ2-5; 9 nucleotides match TRBD1. Germline CDR1 is MDHEN and CDR2 is SYDVKM. Unmatched junction bases numbered 8, after V lost 1 base and J lost 5 bases. The CDR3 consists of 16 residues. The CDR3 sequence is CASSLYGTGRSETQYF. CDR3 coding DNA: TGTGCCAGCAGTTTATACGGGACAGGGCGTTCGGAGACCCAGTACTTC.

The V gene is TRBV5-1, the J gene TRBJ2-5; D is uncertain. The length of the CDR3 is 14 residues. Germline V gene data show CDR1 as SGHRS and CDR2 as YFSETQ. Trimming cost V 0 bases and J 5 bases, with 11 bases left between them. CDR3 bases: TGCGCCAGCAGCTTGGGCCGGGCGCGGGAGACCCAGTACTTC. Its protein product is CASSLGRARETQYF.

The chain links TRBV6-6 to TRBJ2-7; TRBD2 agrees at 9 bases. CDR3 size: 14 residues. The germline V gene has CDR1 MNHNY and CDR2 SVGAGI (reference sequence). V was clipped by 5 bases and J by 3 bases; unmatched bases: 5. The CDR3 nucleotides read TGTGCCAGCAGTAAAACTAGCGGGTTCTACGAGCAGTACTTC. This codes for CASSKTSGFYEQYF.

The J gene is TRBJ2-7, the V gene TRBV27; D gene ambiguous. Germline lookup yields CDR1 MNHEY and CDR2 SMNVEV (reference sequence). The V end lost 3 bases, the J end lost 1 base, and 7 bases lay between the germline ends. This CDR3 is built from 13 residues. Here the CDR3 reads CASSFHGSYEQYF. CDR3 DNA sequence: TGTGCCAGCAGTTTTCACGGTTCCTACGAGCAGTACTTC.

This clone was detected a few times. The V and J genes are TRBV5-1 and TRBJ1-4; 10 bases line up with TRBD1. Germline values: CDR1 SGHRS, CDR2 YFSETQ. The V and J ends lost 5 bases and 7 bases, in that order; junction bases with no gene match: 5. This CDR3 is 14 amino acids long. CDR3 in DNA: TGCGCCAGCAGTTCCGGGACAGGGGCTGAAAAACTGTTTTTT. It encodes CASSSGTGAEKLFF.

In its sample, this clone was seen a few times. The CDR3 here is CAWNRQGDQPQHF. CDR3 nucleotide sequence: TGTGCCTGGAATCGACAGGGGGATCAGCCCCAGCATTTT. This chain connects TRBV30 to TRBJ1-5, with TRBD1 matching over 9 bases. V was clipped by 4 bases and J by 5 bases; unmatched bases: 3. Germline assignment: CDR1 GTSNPN and CDR2 SVGIG (reference sequence). The CDR3 sequence is 13 residues long.

The V and J genes are TRBV9 and TRBJ2-2; 9 bases align to TRBD2. This CDR3 region has 14 residues. The germline V gene has CDR1 SGDLS and CDR2 YYNGEE. V trimming: 5 bases; J trimming: 6 bases; junction bases outside the gene matches: 5. Written as DNA, the CDR3 is TGTGCCAGCAGTAGGTCTAGCGGGGCCGGGGAGCTGTTTTTT. Its translation is CASSRSSGAGELFF.

For this clone: In the same sample, other DNA sequences code for this CDR3. The rearrangement joins TRBV7-9 to TRBJ1-1, with D uncertain. Germline V gives CDR1 SEHNR, CDR2 FQNEAQ (reference sequence). Trimming removed 1 base at V and 1 base at J, with 4 bases between. The CDR3 runs 13 residues. Written as DNA, the CDR3 is TGTGCCAGCAGCTTAGAGGGGAACACTGAAGCTTTCTTT. Translation: CASSLEGNTEAFF.

The chain is built from TRBV28 and TRBJ2-1; the D gene is possibly TRBD2 (5 bases). V shed 5 bases and J shed 5 bases, with 16 bases lying between them. The CDR3 has 15 amino acids. Germline CDR1 MDHEN, CDR2 SYDVKM. CDR3 nucleotide sequence: TGTGCCAGCAGTATCAGCGGAGCGAACCACAATGAGCAGTTCTTC. Translation gives CASSISGANHNEQFF.

This chain links TRBV2 with TRBJ1-2, with D possibly being TRBD1 (6 bases). The CDR3 covers 14 residues. CDR1 SNHLY and CDR2 FYNNEI come from the germline V gene. V was cut by 4 bases and J by 2 bases, with 11 bases left in between. CDR3 loop: CASSGTGNNYGYTF. The CDR3 DNA sequence: TGTGCCAGCAGTGGAACAGGGAACAACTATGGCTACACCTTC.

The rearrangement links TRBV19 to TRBJ2-6, with 8 bases lining up with TRBD1. Germline V gene lookup returns CDR1 LNHDA and CDR2 SQIVND (reference sequence). The CDR3 has 16 residues. Trimming removed 7 bases from V and 0 bases from J; junction bases left unmatched: 5. The CDR3 region is CASTGTGPSGANVLTF. DNA for the CDR3: TGTGCCAGTACCGGGACAGGACCCTCTGGGGCCAACGTCCTGACTTTC.

The V and J genes are TRBV19 and TRBJ2-2; maybe TRBD1 (6 bases). The CDR3 consists of 15 residues. The germline CDR1 and CDR2 sequences are LNHDA and SQIVND (reference sequence). Trimming shortened V by 4 bases and J by 6 bases, and 15 bases separated the two germline ends. CDR3 sequence reads: CASSSTGSVAGELFF. CDR3 in DNA: TGTGCCAGTAGTAGTACAGGGAGCGTGGCCGGGGAGCTGTTTTTT. Full variable domain (remainder filled in from reference TRBV19 and TRBJ2-2): DGGITQSPKYLFRKEGQNVTLSCEQNLNHDAMYWYRQDPGQGLRLIYYSQIVNDFQKGDIAEGYSVSREKKESFPLTVTSAQKNPTAFYLCASSSTGSVAGELFFGEGSRLTVL.

The chain recombines TRBV5-4 with TRBJ2-2, with 8 bases matching TRBD1. Germline V lookup: CDR1 SGHNT, CDR2 YYREEE (reference sequence). The CDR3 loop spans 15 amino acids. Trimming at V came to 3 bases and at J to 3 bases, leaving 4 bases not matched to a gene. CDR3 protein: CASSSKGQDTGELFF. DNA of the CDR3: TGTGCCAGCAGCTCCAAGGGACAGGACACCGGGGAGCTGTTTTTT.

The V gene is TRBV5-4, the J gene TRBJ2-5; the match to TRBD1 covers 8 bases. CDR3 length equals 15 residues. V dropped 2 bases and J dropped 5; count of bases not matched to a gene: 8. Germline V lookup: CDR1 SGHNT, CDR2 YYREEE (reference sequence). CDR3 sequence reads: CASSFGTGPGETQYF. CDR3 nucleotides: TGTGCCAGCAGCTTTGGGACAGGCCCGGGGGAGACCCAGTACTTC.

This chain connects TRBV28 to TRBJ2-7; 8 nucleotides match TRBD1. Germline trimming cut 6 bases from V and 3 bases from J; bases unmatched to any gene: 10. The CDR3 is 15 residues long. Germline V gene lookup returns CDR1 MDHEN and CDR2 SYDVKM. CDR3 DNA sequence: TGTGCCAGCAGCTCTATCGACAGGGGCGTCTACGAGCAGTACTTC. Residues: CASSSIDRGVYEQYF.

The genes are TRBV15 and TRBJ2-1; possibly TRBD2 for D (7 bases). The V and J ends lost 0 bases and 15 bases respectively, with 15 bases between them. The V gene's germline CDR1 is LNHNV and CDR2 YYDKDF (reference sequence). CDR3 size: 13 residues. The CDR3 DNA sequence: TGTGCCACCAGCAGAGATAGGGGGAGGGGTCTGTTCTTC. Translation: CATSRDRGRGLFF.

V is TRBV28 and J is TRBJ1-5; D is undetermined. Germline V gene data show CDR1 as MDHEN and CDR2 as SYDVKM. The CDR3 covers 12 residues. The V gene lost 6 bases and the J gene lost 5 bases, with 8 bases spanning the gap. This CDR3 reads CASSPNDQPQHF. As DNA, the CDR3 is TGTGCCAGCAGCCCCAACGATCAGCCCCAGCATTTT. Together with reference TRBV28 and TRBJ1-5, the CDR3 gives the full variable domain: DVKVTQSSRYLVKRTGEKVFLECVQDMDHENMFWYRQDPGLGLRLIYFSYDVKMKEKGDIPEGYSVSREKKERFSLILESASTNQTSMYLCASSPNDQPQHFGDGTRLSIL.

V is TRBV12-5 and J is TRBJ2-1; TRBD2 matches at 12 bases. This CDR3 is 17 amino acids long. The trim removed 6 bases at V and 7 bases at J, leaving 13 bases unmatched. Germline CDR1 LGHNT, CDR2 FRNRAP. CDR3 DNA sequence: TGTGCTAGTGGGTTGACTAGCGGGAGTTACACGTGGAATGAGCAGTTCTTC. Protein product: CASGLTSGSYTWNEQFF.

This clone was observed a single time. The chain has TRBV5-1 and TRBJ2-5; 14 bases agree with TRBD2. CDR1 and CDR2 (germline): SGHRS, YFSETQ. Trimming removed 5 bases from V and 2 bases from J; junction bases left unmatched: 11. This CDR3 is 18 amino acids long. In nucleotides, the CDR3 is TGCGCCAGCAGAAAACCGGGACTAGCGGGAGTCAGGCAAGAGACCCAGTACTTC. This translates into CASRKPGLAGVRQETQYF.

The V gene is TRBV5-1, the J gene TRBJ1-1; D remains ambiguous. The CDR3 extends over 14 amino acids. V lost 4 bases and J lost 0, with 10 bases in between. The germline CDR1 and CDR2 sequences are SGHRS and YFSETQ. The CDR3 nucleotides are TGCGCCAGCAGCACCACGGGGATGAACACTGAAGCTTTCTTT. It yields the protein CASSTTGMNTEAFF.

The chain recombines TRBV7-9 with TRBJ2-1; 11 bases are shared with TRBD2. CDR1 is SEHNR, CDR2 FQNEAQ, per germline (reference sequence). V lost 5 bases to trimming and J lost 10 bases; unmatched junction nucleotides: 10. The CDR3 length is 15 residues. CDR3 bases: TGTGCCAGCAGCCAAACTAGCGGGAGCGGAATGGAGCAGTTCTTC. Amino acid sequence: CASSQTSGSGMEQFF. Complete variable domain (other parts from reference TRBV7-9 and TRBJ2-1): DTGVSQNPRHKITKRGQNVTFRCDPISEHNRLYWYRQTLGQGPEFLTYFQNEAQLEKSRLLSDRFSAERPKGSFSTLEIQRTEQGDSAMYLCASSQTSGSGMEQFFGPGTRLTVL.

A note on this clone: At one end the junction does not follow the germline gene, possibly because of a read error. CDR3: CASSQPGSTAPF. The CDR3 nucleotides are TGTGCCAGCAGCCAACCCGGGAGTACCGCACCATTC. The chain uses TRBV7-9 and TRBJ2-7; D is perhaps TRBD2 (6 bases). The CDR3 length is 12 residues. CDR1 is SEHNR and CDR2 is FQNEAQ in the germline V gene (reference sequence).

The chain recombines TRBV29-1 with TRBJ2-7; D remains ambiguous. Looked up from germline, CDR1 is SQVTM and CDR2 is ANQGSEA. This CDR3 region has 14 residues. Trimming took off 0 bases at V and 7 bases at J, with 16 bases between the two ends. This chain's CDR3 is CSVEDYARVGEQYF. The CDR3 DNA follows: TGCAGCGTTGAAGATTACGCCCGGGTCGGGGAGCAGTACTTC.

J is TRBJ1-2 and V is TRBV27; D gene unclear. CDR3 length: 14 residues. The germline V gene encodes CDR1 MNHEY and CDR2 SMNVEV (reference sequence). The ends were cut back, 2 bases at V and 7 bases at J, with 14 bases in the middle. CDR3 bases: TGTGCCAGCAGTTTAAGGGCGGAAGCTGGTGGCTACACCTTC. This encodes CASSLRAEAGGYTF.

The chain is built from TRBV19 and TRBJ2-7; D remains unclear. Trimming pared 4 bases from V and 0 bases from J, leaving 13 bases between. The CDR3 runs to 15 residues. Germline V gene data show CDR1 as LNHDA and CDR2 as SQIVND (reference sequence). CDR3 sequence (DNA): TGTGCCAGTAGTAGCACAGCGTCGAGCTCCTACGAGCAGTACTTC. As protein: CASSSTASSSYEQYF.

The chain recombines TRBV10-1 with TRBJ2-7; D is possibly TRBD2 (5 bases). This CDR3 contains 14 residues. The ends were cut back, 2 bases at V and 1 base at J, with 9 bases in the middle. The V gene's germline CDR1 is WNHNN and CDR2 SYGVQD (reference sequence). CDR3 DNA sequence: TGCGCCAGCAGTGAGGCGGGCCGATCCTACGAGCAGTACTTC. Protein: CASSEAGRSYEQYF.